These 18 T cell receptor beta chains originate from one sample sequenced in a study of vaccination and CD4 T cells after COVID-19 (dated by TCRdb to between 2021 and 2022). Read against the paper, the sample's treatment or condition label means: 10-day PBMC culture with coronavirus spike peptide pools or control peptides (ViraFEST assay). Which antigens these TCRs recognize remains unknown. The method behind the library was PCR. Sequencer: Illumina iSeq 100. At the Johns Hopkins FTIC core, DNA from the cultured CD4+ T cells underwent TCR sequencing with the Oncomine TCR Beta short-read assay. The public reads were run again by TCRdb, first through fastp at Q25 and then through MiXCR, and only productive beta chains were kept. Each CDR3 protein appears once, grouped with its most common genes and DNA. Within this sample are some 21,000 distinct CDR3 sequences, with around half of them counted one time only. Roughly 4% of the sample is in the top ten clones.

This sample comprised CD4+ T cells from blood, cultured in vitro, obtained before SARS-CoV-2 vaccination. Source of these receptors: a human donor who had recovered from COVID-19.

The J gene is TRBJ2-3, the V gene TRBV7-2; 7 bases agree with TRBD1. Per germline, CDR1 SGHTA and CDR2 FQGNSA. The CDR3 contains 14 residues. The trim removed 5 bases at V and 7 bases at J, leaving 9 bases unmatched. Written as DNA, the CDR3 is TGTGCCAGCAGCGTGACAGGGTTCGTCTATACGCAGTATTTT. Translation: CASSVTGFVYTQYF.

This chain joins TRBV11-3 and TRBJ2-5; TRBD2 matches at 11 bases. The CDR3 has 15 residues. V trimming: 4 bases; J trimming: 3 bases; junction bases outside the gene matches: 4. The germline gives CDR1 SGHNT, CDR2 YENEEA. CDR3: CASSSILAGEETQYF. The CDR3 coding sequence is TGTGCCAGCAGCTCTATACTAGCGGGAGAAGAGACCCAGTACTTC.

The chain is built from TRBV10-3 and TRBJ2-5; D is ambiguous. Germline lookup yields CDR1 ENHRY and CDR2 SYGVKD. This CDR3 comprises 14 residues. V was cut by 5 bases and J by 5 bases, with 15 bases left in between. The CDR3 loop is CAISRGPTTETQYF. The CDR3 region has the DNA TGTGCCATCAGTCGCGGTCCCACGACGGAGACCCAGTACTTC.

This clonotype was counted a few times. The chain is built from TRBV7-9 and TRBJ1-4; D is undetermined. CDR1 and CDR2 from the germline V gene are SEHNR and FQNEAQ (reference sequence). Trimming shortened V by 4 bases and J by 8 bases, and 14 bases separated the two germline ends. The CDR3 totals 14 residues. Here the CDR3 DNA reads TGTGCCAGCAGCTCACCCGGGGTAGGCGAAAAACTGTTTTTT. Residues: CASSSPGVGEKLFF.

This rearrangement joins TRBV2 to TRBJ2-5; weak D call: TRBD2 (6 bases). Germline loops: CDR1 SNHLY, CDR2 FYNNEI. V lost 3 bases and J lost 5, with 13 bases in between. The CDR3 has 14 residues. The CDR3 is CASSEEGLGETQYF. The CDR3, as DNA: TGTGCCAGCAGTGAGGAGGGGCTTGGGGAGACCCAGTACTTC.

The chain joins TRBV6-1 to TRBJ1-1; D is unresolved. Germline V gene lookup returns CDR1 MNHNS and CDR2 SASEGT. V lost 4 bases, J lost 0 bases, and 12 bases lay in between. The CDR3 loop spans 15 amino acids. The CDR3 region has the DNA TGTGCCAGCAGTGTCGGCCGGAGTATGAACACTGAAGCTTTCTTT. Translated: CASSVGRSMNTEAFF.

V and J are TRBV11-3 and TRBJ1-3, with D unclear. The V gene lost 4 bases and the J gene lost 7 bases, with 11 bases spanning the gap. This CDR3 is built from 13 residues. Germline V gene lookup returns CDR1 SGHNT and CDR2 YENEEA. The CDR3 loop is CASSSSSLNTIYF. CDR3 in DNA: TGTGCCAGCAGCTCCTCGTCCCTGAACACCATATATTTT.

V is TRBV5-1 and J is TRBJ2-7; D might be TRBD1 (6 bases). Trimming removed 7 bases at V and 4 bases at J, with 12 bases between. This CDR3 comprises 12 residues. Germline V gene sequence: CDR1 SGHRS, CDR2 YFSETQ. CDR3 protein: CASSSTGYEQYF. The CDR3 region has the DNA TGCGCCAGCTCTAGCACAGGGTACGAGCAGTACTTC.

As for this clonotype: A junction end diverges from the germline sequence, so it may reflect a read error. The chain joins TRBV7-2 to TRBJ2-7, with TRBD2 identical over 8 bases. This CDR3 has 17 residues. Germline loops: CDR1 SGHTA, CDR2 FQGNSA. CDR3 sequence: CASSQDLPGRGPYEQYF. The DNA of the CDR3 is TGCGCCAGCAGCCAAGATCTCCCCGGGAGGGGACCCTACGAGCAGTACTTC.

V gene TRBV28 combines with J gene TRBJ1-5; 7 bases align to TRBD1. The CDR3 contains 13 residues. V lost 5 bases and J lost 8; bases outside the gene matches: 6. In germline, CDR1 is MDHEN, CDR2 SYDVKM. CDR3 loop: CASSQTGAEPQHF. For the CDR3, the DNA is TGTGCCAGCAGTCAAACAGGGGCTGAGCCCCAGCATTTT.

This clonotype was found a few times. The chain employs TRBV14 and TRBJ2-5; D is possibly TRBD2 (5 bases). CDR3 length: 14 amino acids. V was trimmed by 2 bases and J by 2 bases, leaving 9 bases between them. CDR1 SGHDN and CDR2 FVKESK come from the germline V gene. CDR3 protein: CASSQRDYQETQYF. The CDR3, as DNA: TGTGCCAGCAGCCAACGGGATTATCAAGAGACCCAGTACTTC.

The chain employs TRBV6-1 and TRBJ1-2, with 8 bases matching TRBD1. Germline CDR1 reads MNHNS; CDR2 reads SASEGT. The CDR3 length is 13 residues. The trim removed 1 base at V and 7 bases at J, leaving 2 bases unmatched. As DNA, the CDR3 is TGTGCCAGCAGTGAAGTCGGGACAGGTGGCTACACCTTC. Translation gives CASSEVGTGGYTF.

V and J are TRBV27 and TRBJ2-7, with 7 bases fitting TRBD1. Germline lookup yields CDR1 MNHEY and CDR2 SMNVEV (reference sequence). This CDR3 spans 15 amino acids. V trimming: 5 bases; J trimming: 1 base; junction bases outside the gene matches: 8. The CDR3, as DNA: TGTGCCAGCAGTCCAAATGGGGACAGATCCTACGAGCAGTACTTC. Protein product: CASSPNGDRSYEQYF.

The V and J genes are TRBV20-1 and TRBJ2-5; D is ambiguous. The CDR3 has 12 residues. Per germline, CDR1 DFQATT and CDR2 SNEGSKA (reference sequence). V was clipped by 2 bases and J by 0 bases, with 4 bases between them. This CDR3 reads CSARQYQETQYF. The CDR3 DNA sequence: TGCAGTGCTAGACAGTACCAAGAGACCCAGTACTTC.

This clonotype was recorded a few times. The CDR3 loop reads CASSWRDRWSLDYGYTF. The CDR3 region has the DNA TGTGCCAGCAGCTGGCGGGACAGGTGGAGTCTTGATTATGGCTACACCTTC. The rearrangement links TRBV7-2 to TRBJ1-2; 8 bases are shared with TRBD1. Looked up from germline, CDR1 is SGHTA and CDR2 is FQGNSA. The J segment lost 5 bases and the V segment lost 4 bases, leaving 15 bases of the junction unmatched. The CDR3 loop spans 17 amino acids. The full variable domain, with the rest looked up from reference TRBV7-2 and TRBJ1-2, is GAGVSQSPSNKVTEKGKDVELRCDPISGHTALYWYRQSLGQGLEFLIYFQGNSAPDKSGLPSDRFSAERTGGSVSTLTIQRTQQEDSAVYLCASSWRDRWSLDYGYTFGSGTRLTVV.

J is TRBJ1-2 and V is TRBV30; perhaps TRBD1 as D (5 bases). The germline CDR1 and CDR2 sequences are GTSNPN and SVGIG (reference sequence). With 7 bases removed from V and 5 bases from J, the gap between germline ends came to 8 bases. CDR3 length equals 10 residues. The CDR3 bases are TGTGCCTATTCAGGGTATGGCTACACCTTC. It codes for CAYSGYGYTF.

This chain links TRBV6-2 or TRBV6-3 with TRBJ2-5; a weak D match, TRBD1 (5 bases). In germline, CDR1 is MNHEY, CDR2 SVGEGT. The germline V and J ends were trimmed by 6 bases and 2 bases, with 13 bases remaining between them. The CDR3 length is 14 residues. CDR3 coding DNA: TGTGCCAGCAGCCCGCTCAACAGGCAAGAGACCCAGTACTTC. It specifies CASSPLNRQETQYF.

The CDR3 spells CSASPTSGRATEQFF. In nucleotides, the CDR3 is TGCAGTGCTAGCCCAACTAGCGGGAGGGCCACTGAGCAGTTCTTC. This chain joins TRBV20-1 and TRBJ2-1; TRBD2 aligns across 13 bases. CDR3 length: 15 residues. Germline V lookup: CDR1 DFQATT, CDR2 SNEGSKA (reference sequence). The ends lost 3 bases at V and 9 bases at J; junction bases unmatched: 8.